This T cell receptor (beta chain) was sequenced during a study of T cells in Graves' hyperthyroidism and ophthalmopathy. Study-wide results and limits: A model built on 13 V-J features separated ophthalmopathy from stable hyperthyroidism. Ophthalmopathy, as predicted by the model, came a median around 6 months after the prediction.

On this clonotype itself: The antigen remains undetermined.

Amplification of TCR beta CDR3 regions used RNA as the template. HTBI primers were the set used in a first-round RT-PCR of the TCR CDR3. MiXCR was run by TCRdb on the multiplex PCR reads, yielding one entry per CDR3 protein. The sample records about 640,000 distinct CDR3 sequences, less than 25% being singletons. A NOSPECS grade of at least 4, a Clinical Activity Score of at least 3 and duration under 3 months were recorded in ophthalmopathy patients. Clinical symptoms, serum thyroxine and TRAb, thyroid ultrasound and orbital computed tomography together formed the diagnostic basis. This TCR came from a man aged 30-40 years with Graves' ophthalmopathy. Sequencing was done on a sample of blood.

This CDR3 reads CASSLGSGEETQYF. The CDR3 DNA reads TGCGCCAGCAGCTTGGGGTCAGGAGAAGAGACCCAGTACTTC. The chain uses TRBV5-1 and TRBJ2-5; D is undetermined. CDR1 and CDR2 from the germline V gene are SGHRS and YFSETQ. This CDR3 spans 14 amino acids. Trimming shortened V by 0 bases and J by 3 bases, and 9 bases separated the two germline ends.